This T cell receptor beta chain was sequenced in a study of blood T cell repertoires in COVID-19. Study-wide context: T cells, B-cell-depleted T cells, or PBMCs provided the cDNA or gDNA that served as material.

The V gene end was trimmed by 0 bases and the J gene end by 11 bases; junction bases not matched to a gene: 10. This CDR3 comprises 15 residues. Germline CDR1 reads LGHNA; CDR2 reads YNFKEQ. Categorization into cohorts depended on clinical history that participants reported. Two negative PCRs, clearance, or symptom resolution had been documented for recovered Cohort 3 donors. Only in-frame clones appear in the TCRdb table, and some are missing; sequencing was by immunoSEQ multiplex PCR. This table holds almost 200,000 clones, around 92% found once. The sample was PBMCs or T cells enriched from blood (not recorded which). This TCR was sampled from a woman in her late teens or twenties who had recovered from COVID-19. The chain couples TRBV4-2 to TRBJ1-1; TRBD1 agrees at 9 bases. CDR3: CASSQDYGTGKYAFF. The CDR3 bases are TGTGCCAGCAGCCAAGATTACGGGACAGGGAAGTATGCTTTCTTT.